One and the same sample provided the 25 T cell receptor beta chains below, sequenced in a study of CD8+CD57+ T cells in acquired aplastic anemia. Template material for TCR beta VDJ and CDR3 profiling consisted of genomic DNA. Via MiXCR, TCRdb re-called the reads, giving one row per CDR3 protein. Seen here are about 180,000 distinct CDR3 sequences, 45% to 60% observed once, and the top ten hold over 10%. All patients picked for sequencing had shown, by flow cytometry, an expansion of CD8+CD57+ cells. Sample: sorted CD4+, CD8+, or CD8+CD57+ T cells (not recorded which) from PBMCs. The receptors here all came from a human donor with aplastic anemia.

The chain links TRBV29-1 to TRBJ2-5; D unresolved. CDR1 is SQVTM, CDR2 ANQGSEA, per germline. V lost 4 bases to trimming and J lost 2 bases, with 14 bases between them. This CDR3 spans 14 amino acids. This CDR3 reads CSVVLGTQQETQYF. The CDR3 nucleotides are TGCAGCGTTGTTCTGGGAACCCAACAAGAGACCCAGTACTTC.

The chain links TRBV20-1 to TRBJ2-3, with 10 bases that match TRBD2. CDR1 DFQATT and CDR2 SNEGSKA come from the germline V gene (reference sequence). The CDR3 has 12 residues. The DNA of the CDR3 is TGCGGCCTCGGACTAGCGGTAGATACGCAGTATTTT. Translating it yields CGLGLAVDTQYF.

On this clonotype itself: A much more abundant neighbour one base away suggests this may be a read error. V gene TRBV20-1 combines with J gene TRBJ2-3; TRBD1 agrees at 9 bases. In germline, CDR1 is DFQATT, CDR2 SNEGSKA (reference sequence). J was trimmed by 2 bases and V by 6 bases; bases with no gene match: 9. CDR3 size: 15 residues. CDR3 bases: TGCAGTGCGGTAAGGGACAGGGAAAACACAGATACGCAGTATTTT. Its protein is CSAVRDRENTDTQYF.

This sequence joins TRBV6-1 and TRBJ2-4; 10 bases are shared with TRBD1. Germline V lookup: CDR1 MNHNS, CDR2 SASEGT. Trimming cost V 3 bases and J 7 bases; bases outside gene matches: 3. This CDR3 contains 14 residues. The CDR3 DNA is TGTGCCAGCAGTGAGGGACAGGGGACGAACATTCAGTACTTC. Its protein product is CASSEGQGTNIQYF.

The chain employs TRBV24-1 and TRBJ1-1; TRBD1 matches 7 bases. V lost 3 bases, J lost 8 bases, and 5 bases stayed unmatched. The CDR3 spans 13 residues. Per germline, CDR1 KGHDR and CDR2 SFDVKD. CDR3 DNA sequence: TGTGCCACCAGTGATGCTGGGACAGCCGAAGCTTTCTTT. Protein: CATSDAGTAEAFF.

A few counts support this clonotype. This clone may be a read error of a much larger clone one base away. This sequence joins TRBV19 and TRBJ1-5; TRBD1 matches at 8 bases. CDR1 LNHDA and CDR2 SQIVND come from the germline V gene (reference sequence). There are 16 residues in the CDR3. J gave up 6 bases and V 3 bases, and 10 bases lay outside the gene matches. The CDR3: CASSMISGGACQPQHF. The CDR3 bases are TGTGCCAGTAGTATGATTTCAGGGGGCGCGTGTCAGCCCCAGCATTTT.

The chain carries TRBV7-9 and TRBJ2-3; no reliable D call. CDR3 length equals 14 residues. V lost 3 bases and J 4 bases, leaving 11 bases between the germline ends. Germline CDR1 SEHNR, CDR2 FQNEAQ (reference sequence). As DNA, the CDR3 is TGTGCCAGCAGCTTTCTACCAGTCGCAGATACGCAGTATTTT. Protein product: CASSFLPVADTQYF.

In this sample, this clonotype turned up many times. This sequence joins TRBV5-1 and TRBJ1-1; TRBD1 agrees at 7 bases. Germline-derived CDR1 and CDR2 are SGHRS and YFSETQ. After removal of 3 bases from V and 4 bases from J, the junction contained 9 bases not matched to a gene. The CDR3 covers 15 residues. CDR3 region: CASSSEGAPSTEAFF. The CDR3 DNA reads TGCGCCAGCAGCTCCGAGGGGGCCCCGAGCACTGAAGCTTTCTTT.

Ten or more counts support this clonotype. This chain links TRBV24-1 with TRBJ2-1; D gene uncertain. V lost 3 bases and J 4 bases, leaving 6 bases between the germline ends. Germline loops: CDR1 KGHDR, CDR2 SFDVKD. This CDR3 contains 13 residues. The CDR3 is CATSDKRYNEQFF. CDR3 DNA sequence: TGTGCCACCAGTGATAAAAGATACAATGAGCAGTTCTTC.

This clonotype was counted between two and nine times. V gene TRBV6-1 combines with J gene TRBJ1-1, with a possible D match to TRBD1 (5 bases). Germline assignment: CDR1 MNHNS and CDR2 SASEGT. V gave up 5 bases and J gave up 4 bases, with 17 bases separating them. The CDR3 consists of 15 residues. CDR3 DNA: TGTGCCAGCAGTCTCCTACGGGGCGGGGGCACTGAAGCTTTCTTT. It codes for CASSLLRGGGTEAFF.

Many counts were recorded for this clonotype. This chain links TRBV3-1 with TRBJ2-6; 9 bases are shared with TRBD2. Looked up from germline, CDR1 is LGHDT and CDR2 is YNNKEL (reference sequence). This CDR3 spans 18 amino acids. Losses at the gene ends were 0 bases for V and 1 base for J; bases not matched to a gene: 4. The CDR3 bases are TGTGCCAGCAGCCAAGATGCGGCGGGGGGGTCTGGGGCCAACGTCCTGACTTTC. It translates to CASSQDAAGGSGANVLTF.

This clonotype has a count of ten or more. The CDR3 DNA reads as TGTGCCAGTAGGTACCGAGCAGGGTATGAGCAGTTCTTC. It is translated as CASRYRAGYEQFF. The chain is built from TRBV19 and TRBJ2-1; weak D call: TRBD1 (5 bases). The CDR3 length is 13 residues. The V end lost 6 bases, the J end lost 8 bases, and 14 bases lay between the germline ends. Germline V gene lookup returns CDR1 LNHDA and CDR2 SQIVND (reference sequence). Full variable domain (remainder filled in from reference TRBV19 and TRBJ2-1): DGGITQSPKYLFRKEGQNVTLSCEQNLNHDAMYWYRQDPGQGLRLIYYSQIVNDFQKGDIAEGYSVSREKKESFPLTVTSAQKNPTAFYLCASRYRAGYEQFFGPGTRLTVL.

A remark on this clonotype: A much more abundant neighbour one base away suggests this may be a read error. The chain carries TRBV5-1 and TRBJ2-5; possible D gene TRBD2, 7 bases. The CDR3 covers 15 residues. CDR1 and CDR2 from the germline V gene are SGHRS and YFSETQ. The CDR3 DNA is TGCGCCAGCAGCCGAAGATCGGGGGGCTGGGAGACCAAGTACTTC. Residues: CASSRRSGGWETKYF.

J is TRBJ1-5 and V is TRBV19; perhaps TRBD1 as D (6 bases). The CDR3 spans 15 residues. Per germline, CDR1 LNHDA and CDR2 SQIVND (reference sequence). The V end lost 5 bases, the J end lost 5 bases, and 16 bases lay between the germline ends. The CDR3 protein is CASSPGPDRYQPQHF. The CDR3 DNA is TGTGCCAGTAGTCCAGGTCCGGACAGATATCAGCCCCAGCATTTT.

The chain uses TRBV29-1 and TRBJ1-1; D uncertain. The CDR3 extends over 13 amino acids. The germline gives CDR1 SQVTM, CDR2 ANQGSEA. The V gene lost 6 bases and the J gene lost 2 bases, with 13 bases spanning the gap. The CDR3 loop reads CSVSNPPNTEAFF. The CDR3 nucleotides read TGCAGCGTCTCTAACCCCCCTAACACTGAAGCTTTCTTT.

The V call is TRBV29-1, the J call TRBJ2-5, with 7 bases lining up with TRBD1. Germline CDR1 and CDR2: SQVTM and ANQGSEA. There are 16 residues in the CDR3. Losses at the gene ends were 5 bases for V and 5 bases for J; bases not matched to a gene: 17. CDR3 in DNA: TGCAGCGTTACCCCGTGGACAGGTTTCGATGAGGAGACCCAGTACTTC. Protein sequence: CSVTPWTGFDEETQYF.

The rearrangement joins TRBV2 to TRBJ2-5; 11 bases map to TRBD1. Germline CDR1 reads SNHLY; CDR2 reads FYNNEI. The CDR3 covers 14 residues. Trimming at V came to 2 bases and at J to 5 bases, leaving 1 base not matched to a gene. CDR3: CASSERTGGETQYF. CDR3 DNA: TGTGCCAGCAGTGAACGGACAGGGGGCGAGACCCAGTACTTC.

The rearrangement joins TRBV29-1 to TRBJ2-7, with D maybe TRBD2 (5 bases). CDR3 length: 10 residues. Per the germline V gene, CDR1 is SQVTM and CDR2 is ANQGSEA. V was cut by 7 bases and J by 7 bases, with 11 bases left in between. The CDR3 is CSARGEEQYF. The CDR3 DNA is TGCAGCGCCCGGGGAGAAGAGCAGTACTTC.

Comments on this clonotype: This may arise from a read error, as a much more abundant clone is one base away. This rearrangement joins TRBV5-4 to TRBJ2-7; no reliable D call. CDR3 length: 17 residues. Trimming pared 0 bases from V and 0 bases from J, leaving 16 bases between. Germline CDR1 reads SGHNT; CDR2 reads YYREEE (reference sequence). The CDR3 spells CASSLADQAGYSYEQYF. CDR3 DNA sequence: TGTGCCAGCAGCTTGGCCGATCAAGCAGGCTACTCCTACGAGCAGTACTTC.

This clonotype showed up just once. The chain couples TRBV5-1 to TRBJ2-5; 10 nucleotides line up with TRBD2. The CDR3 consists of 16 residues. The J segment lost 2 bases and the V segment lost 5 bases, leaving 9 bases of the junction unmatched. Looked up from germline, CDR1 is SGHRS and CDR2 is YFSETQ. The CDR3 sequence: CASSPSGGETQETQYF. The CDR3 DNA reads as TGCGCCAGCAGTCCGAGCGGGGGGGAAACTCAAGAGACCCAGTACTTC. The full variable domain, completed using reference TRBV5-1 and TRBJ2-5, is KAGVTQTPRYLIKTRGQQVTLSCSPISGHRSVSWYQQTPGQGLQFLFEYFSETQRNKGNFPGRFSGRQFSNSRSEMNVSTLELGDSALYLCASSPSGGETQETQYFGPGTRLLVL.

V and J are TRBV15 and TRBJ2-6; D is undetermined. Trimming stripped 1 base from V and 4 bases from J, with 5 bases between. CDR3 size: 14 residues. Germline CDR1 reads LNHNV; CDR2 reads YYDKDF (reference sequence). Written as DNA, the CDR3 is TGTGCCACCAGCAGAGCCGGAGGGGCCAACGTCCTGACTTTC. It specifies CATSRAGGANVLTF.

This clonotype appeared many times. One end of the junction fails to match germline, which may point to a read error. The chain couples TRBV11-2 to TRBJ1-2; TRBD1 might be the D (6 bases). The CDR3 loop spans 13 amino acids. From germline, CDR1 is SGHAT and CDR2 FQNNGV. The CDR3 DNA is TGTGCCAGCAGCTTAGAGGCCGCCGGGACACACCTCTTC. It is translated as CASSLEAAGTHLF.

This rearrangement joins TRBV7-9 to TRBJ1-1, with a tentative D call TRBD1 (5 bases). This CDR3 is 15 amino acids long. Germline lookup yields CDR1 SEHNR and CDR2 FQNEAQ (reference sequence). V was pared by 7 bases and J by 1 base, with 16 bases between. The CDR3 loop reads CASTYLWGGNTEAFF. The CDR3 DNA reads TGTGCCAGCACTTACCTCTGGGGGGGGAACACTGAAGCTTTCTTT.

As regards this clonotype: A much larger clone is a single base away; this may be a read error. The chain combines TRBV20-1 with TRBJ2-2; 9 nucleotides align to TRBD2. From germline, CDR1 is DFQATT and CDR2 SNEGSKA (reference sequence). This CDR3 has 14 amino acids. The V and J ends lost 5 bases and 3 bases, in that order; junction bases with no gene match: 4. The CDR3 here is CSAGSGGDTGELFF. CDR3 in DNA: TGCAGTGCTGGTAGCGGGGGTGACACCGGGGAGCTGTTTTTT.

The rearrangement uses TRBV20-1 and TRBJ2-1; 12 bases are a match to TRBD2. The CDR3 runs 16 residues. Germline V CDR1 and CDR2: DFQATT, SNEGSKA (reference sequence). J was trimmed by 0 bases and V by 6 bases; bases with no gene match: 6. For the CDR3, the DNA is TGCAGTGCGAAAGGACTAGCGGGGCCCTCCTACAATGAGCAGTTCTTC. Protein: CSAKGLAGPSYNEQFF.